The 15 T cell receptor beta chains below come from one sample, sequenced in a study of somatic mutations in cytotoxic T cells in rheumatoid arthritis. The data were produced by immunoSEQ multiplex PCR, yet TCRdb's version contains in-frame clones alone and is incomplete. This table has approximately 16,000 clones, about three quarters appearing once. The sample consisted of CD8+ T cells sorted from blood. Every receptor here comes from an adult with rheumatoid arthritis.

J is TRBJ1-2 and V is TRBV6-5, with 7 positions matching TRBD1. The ends lost 6 bases at V and 6 bases at J; junction bases unmatched: 10. This CDR3 contains 14 residues. The germline V gene encodes CDR1 MNHEY and CDR2 SVGAGI. CDR3 bases: TGTGCCAGCAGCACCCAGGGGGGATCGGATGGCTACACCTTC. This encodes CASSTQGGSDGYTF.

This rearrangement joins TRBV4-3 to TRBJ1-1, with a weak D call TRBD1 (5 bases). The CDR3 length is 14 residues. Germline CDR1 and CDR2: LGHNA and YSLEER. V was cut by 2 bases and J by 3 bases, with 10 bases left in between. The CDR3 here is CASSQLQGYTEAFF. DNA for the CDR3: TGCGCCAGCAGCCAACTCCAGGGTTACACTGAAGCTTTCTTT.

The V gene is TRBV7-8, the J gene TRBJ2-7; maybe TRBD1 (6 bases). This CDR3 is built from 14 residues. Germline V gives CDR1 SGHVS, CDR2 FQNEAQ. The ends were cut back, 5 bases at V and 3 bases at J, with 14 bases in the middle. CDR3 protein: CASSPVSTGYEQYF. The CDR3 bases are TGTGCCAGCAGCCCGGTATCGACAGGCTACGAGCAGTACTTC. The full variable domain, completed using reference TRBV7-8 and TRBJ2-7, is GAGVSQSPRYKVAKRGQDVALRCDPISGHVSLFWYQQALGQGPEFLTYFQNEAQLDKSGLPSDRFFAERPEGSVSTLKIQRTQQEDSAVYLCASSPVSTGYEQYFGPGTRLTVT.

The V gene is TRBV19, the J gene TRBJ2-5, with a tentative D call TRBD1 (6 bases). CDR3 length: 14 amino acids. V was shortened by 6 bases and J by 5 bases, with 16 bases between the two germline ends. Germline values: CDR1 LNHDA, CDR2 SQIVND (reference sequence). CDR3 sequence reads: CASSSRDMYETQYF. CDR3 bases: TGTGCCAGTAGCTCTAGGGACATGTACGAGACCCAGTACTTC.

The chain recombines TRBV10-3 with TRBJ2-1, with 9 positions matching TRBD1. Germline V gene sequence: CDR1 ENHRY, CDR2 SYGVKD. V gave up 4 bases and J gave up 8 bases; unmatched junction bases: 15. This CDR3 has 17 amino acids. The CDR3 sequence: CAISGVDRGRTGDEQFF. The CDR3 DNA reads as TGTGCCATCAGTGGAGTGGACAGGGGAAGGACTGGAGATGAGCAGTTCTTC.

The chain combines TRBV5-6 with TRBJ2-1; no clear D gene. CDR1 is SGHDT and CDR2 is YYEEEE in the germline V gene. Trimming stripped 0 bases from V and 8 bases from J, with 9 bases between. This CDR3 spans 13 amino acids. CDR3 sequence (DNA): TGTGCCAGCAGCTTGGCCCTCCTTGATGAGCAGTTCTTC. Its protein product is CASSLALLDEQFF.

The chain couples TRBV4-1 to TRBJ2-7; no firm D call. Trimming removed 2 bases from V and 6 bases from J, with 8 bases in between. Germline CDR1 MGHRA, CDR2 YSYEKL. This CDR3 spans 12 amino acids. The chain's CDR3 is CASSQKVGEQYF. In DNA, the CDR3 is TGCGCCAGCAGCCAAAAAGTCGGCGAGCAGTACTTC.

The J gene is TRBJ2-7, the V gene TRBV5-1; TRBD2 matches at 7 bases. With V trimmed by 4 bases and J by 4 bases, 8 bases remained unmatched. Germline V gene data show CDR1 as SGHRS and CDR2 as YFSETQ. The CDR3 loop spans 14 amino acids. The CDR3 DNA reads as TGCGCCAGCAGCCAGGGACTAATATCGTACGAGCAGTACTTC. Amino acids: CASSQGLISYEQYF.

This chain connects TRBV4-3 to TRBJ1-1, with 7 bases fitting TRBD1. In germline, CDR1 is LGHNA, CDR2 YSLEER. CDR3 size: 12 residues. The V segment lost 2 bases and the J segment 10 bases; nucleotides outside the gene matches: 4. This chain's CDR3 is CASSQYGTVAFF. CDR3 DNA: TGCGCCAGCAGCCAATACGGGACAGTAGCTTTCTTT.

This chain uses TRBV7-8 with TRBJ2-5; D call uncertain. The DNA matches TRBJ2-7 better at its end, which makes the J call doubtful. This CDR3 has 12 residues. Per the germline V gene, CDR1 is SGHVS and CDR2 is FQNEAQ. DNA for the CDR3: TGTGCCAGCAGCTTATCCGATTACGAGCAGTACTTC. Translating it yields CASSLSDYEQYF.

The gene calls are TRBV7-8 and TRBJ2-7; 7 positions match TRBD1. This CDR3 is 16 amino acids long. Losses at the gene ends were 5 bases for V and 2 bases for J; bases not matched to a gene: 12. CDR1 and CDR2 from the germline V gene are SGHVS and FQNEAQ. Written as DNA, the CDR3 is TGTGCCAGCAGCCTAATTAACGCCGGGACAGCCTACGAGCAGTACTTC. Translating it yields CASSLINAGTAYEQYF.

CDR3 protein: CASSAEELAGTGELFF. CDR3 DNA sequence: TGTGCCAGCAGCGCCGAGGAACTAGCGGGCACCGGGGAGCTGTTTTTT. The V and J genes are TRBV9 and TRBJ2-2, with 9 bases lining up with TRBD2. Unmatched junction bases numbered 7, after V lost 3 bases and J lost 4 bases. CDR1 is SGDLS and CDR2 is YYNGEE in the germline V gene. This CDR3 comprises 16 residues.

The chain combines TRBV4-3 with TRBJ1-5; D gene uncertain. Trimming stripped 0 bases from V and 3 bases from J, with 9 bases between. CDR3 length equals 15 residues. Germline CDR1 is LGHNA and CDR2 is YSLEER. Here the CDR3 reads CASSQDIGYNQPQHF. As DNA, the CDR3 is TGCGCCAGCAGCCAAGATATCGGATACAATCAGCCCCAGCATTTT.

This clone has only a few counts. CDR3 in DNA: TGTGCCAGCAGCTCCCCCGGGGGTTTAGTGAGGTACTTC. It encodes CASSSPGGLVRYF. V usage is TRBV11-2 and J usage is TRBJ2-7; D possibly corresponds to TRBD2 (6 bases). This CDR3 region has 13 residues. Trimming cost V 4 bases and J 12 bases, with 19 bases left between them. Germline V CDR1 and CDR2: SGHAT, FQNNGV.

This clone showed up just a few times. The chain carries TRBV30 and TRBJ2-2; 7 bases agree with TRBD1. Germline V gene lookup returns CDR1 GTSNPN and CDR2 SVGIG (reference sequence). The CDR3 is made up of 15 amino acids. V shed 8 bases and J 7 bases; nucleotides not matched to a gene: 16. CDR3 loop: CAPRNQTGNDGELFF. Written as DNA, the CDR3 is TGTGCCCCCCGAAACCAGACAGGGAATGACGGGGAGCTGTTTTTT. Full variable domain (outside the CDR3, taken from reference TRBV30 and TRBJ2-2): SQTIHQWPATLVQPVGSPLSLECTVEGTSNPNLYWYRQAAGRGLQLLFYSVGIGQISSEVPQNLSASRPQDRQFILSSKKLLLSDSGFYLCAPRNQTGNDGELFFGEGSRLTVL.